Shown below are 16 T cell receptor beta chains from a single sample sequenced in a study of T cells after yellow fever vaccination. Using its own MiXCR run on the 5' RACE reads, TCRdb lists one record per CDR3 protein. The sample lists a few hundred thousand distinct CDR3 sequences, about 12% occurring once. The sequences come from CD4+ T cells sorted from PBMCs, collected 15 days after the yellow fever booster vaccination. All receptors derive from a man younger than 35 who received the YFV17D yellow fever vaccine.

V and J are TRBV11-2 and TRBJ2-1; TRBD2 agrees at 11 bases. CDR1 is SGHAT and CDR2 is FQNNGV in the germline V gene. The CDR3 totals 15 residues. V lost 4 bases and J lost 4; bases outside the gene matches: 3. CDR3 protein: CASSSRLAGYNEQFF. The CDR3 DNA reads as TGTGCCAGCAGCTCCCGACTAGCGGGGTACAATGAGCAGTTCTTC.

This clonotype was seen a handful of times. The CDR3 region has the DNA TGCAGTGCTCACTTTTTGGGACAGGAGTACTTC. Amino acids: CSAHFLGQEYF. This rearrangement joins TRBV20-1 to TRBJ2-7, with 8 bases fitting TRBD1. V was clipped by 5 bases and J by 11 bases; unmatched bases: 8. The V gene's germline CDR1 is DFQATT and CDR2 SNEGSKA (reference sequence). The CDR3 covers 11 residues.

This clonotype has just a few counts. The chain employs TRBV7-9 and TRBJ2-5; D gene ambiguous. This CDR3 comprises 12 residues. V was pared by 5 bases and J by 6 bases, with 10 bases between. Germline V gene data show CDR1 as SEHNR and CDR2 as FQNEAQ (reference sequence). CDR3 residues: CASSESSKTQYF. The DNA for the CDR3 is TGTGCCAGCAGCGAGTCATCTAAGACCCAGTACTTC. The full variable domain, in which reference TRBV7-9 and TRBJ2-5 provide the parts outside the CDR3, is DTGVSQNPRHKITKRGQNVTFRCDPISEHNRLYWYRQTLGQGPEFLTYFQNEAQLEKSRLLSDRFSAERPKGSFSTLEIQRTEQGDSAMYLCASSESSKTQYFGPGTRLLVL.

J is TRBJ2-7 and V is TRBV20-1; D gene ambiguous. The ends were cut back, 3 bases at V and 5 bases at J, with 14 bases in the middle. Per germline, CDR1 DFQATT and CDR2 SNEGSKA (reference sequence). CDR3 length: 13 amino acids. CDR3 region: CSASFSLSHEQYF. CDR3 bases: TGCAGTGCTAGTTTCAGCCTTTCCCACGAGCAGTACTTC.

Regarding this clonotype: Just one base apart from a much larger clone, this may be a read error. The V and J genes are TRBV12-3 or TRBV12-4 and TRBJ1-6; D is possibly TRBD1 (5 bases). The CDR3 length is 12 residues. Trimming left V 3 bases short and J 10 bases short, with 7 bases between. The CDR3, as DNA: TGTGCCAGCAGTTTGTGGGGGTCACCCCTCCACTTT. This gives the protein CASSLWGSPLHF.

The chain couples TRBV4-2 to TRBJ2-5, with 8 bases that match TRBD2. This CDR3 is 16 amino acids long. Losses at the gene ends were 0 bases for V and 5 bases for J; bases not matched to a gene: 8. Germline V CDR1 and CDR2: LGHNA, YNFKEQ. CDR3 loop: CASSQDFRGGTETQYF. The CDR3 DNA sequence: TGTGCCAGCAGCCAAGATTTTCGGGGGGGAACGGAGACCCAGTACTTC.

The chain recombines TRBV10-2 with TRBJ1-5; 8 bases line up with TRBD1. From germline, CDR1 is WSHSY and CDR2 SAAADI. The CDR3 spans 15 residues. Trimming at V came to 3 bases and at J to 6 bases, leaving 7 bases not matched to a gene. As DNA, the CDR3 is TGCGCCAGCAGTGACCTCAGGGGGCAGGGTCAGCCCCAGCATTTT. This sequence encodes CASSDLRGQGQPQHF.

This clonotype was recorded a few times. This chain connects TRBV20-1 to TRBJ2-5; D might be TRBD2 (5 bases). The CDR3 spans 13 residues. V shed 1 base and J shed 8 bases, with 14 bases lying between them. Per the germline V gene, CDR1 is DFQATT and CDR2 is SNEGSKA (reference sequence). In DNA form, the CDR3 reads TGCAGTGCTAGAGTAGTCGGCGGAGGAACCCAGTACTTC. It specifies CSARVVGGGTQYF.

This clonotype was detected a few times. DNA for the CDR3: TGTGCCAGCAGTTTAGCGCTCAGGGGTGATCAGCCCCAGCATTTT. It yields the protein CASSLALRGDQPQHF. The J gene is TRBJ1-5, the V gene TRBV12-3 or TRBV12-4; perhaps TRBD1 as D (6 bases). The CDR3 runs to 15 residues. Trimming removed 0 bases from V and 5 bases from J, with 11 bases in between.

The chain is built from TRBV4-2 and TRBJ2-4; 15 bases map to TRBD2. The length of the CDR3 is 19 residues. Per the germline V gene, CDR1 is LGHNA and CDR2 is YNFKEQ. The ends lost 7 bases at V and 3 bases at J; junction bases unmatched: 13. Here the CDR3 reads CASTRTSGGARLVKNIQYF. CDR3 sequence (DNA): TGTGCCAGCACCAGGACTAGCGGGGGGGCACGGCTGGTCAAAAACATTCAGTACTTC.

The CDR3 sequence: CASSLFVESPLHF. The CDR3, as DNA: TGTGCCAGCAGCTTATTCGTTGAGTCACCCCTCCACTTT. V is TRBV7-6 and J is TRBJ1-6; D remains ambiguous. CDR3 length: 13 residues. Trimming pared 2 bases from V and 10 bases from J, leaving 9 bases between. Germline CDR1 SGHVS, CDR2 FNYEAQ. The entire variable domain, with the rest obtained from reference TRBV7-6 and TRBJ1-6, is as follows: GAGVSQSPRYKVTKRGQDVALRCDPISGHVSLYWYRQALGQGPEFLTYFNYEAQQDKSGLPNDRFSAERPEGSISTLTIQRTEQRDSAMYRCASSLFVESPLHFGNGTRLTVT.

The chain employs TRBV23-1 and TRBJ1-3; 7 bases align to TRBD1. TRBV23-1 is recorded as an ORF, its role being uncertain. This CDR3 comprises 14 residues. J was trimmed by 6 bases and V by 8 bases; bases with no gene match: 10. In DNA, the CDR3 is TGCGCCAGCTCCGGAGACAGGGCAGAAAACACCATATATTTT. It specifies CASSGDRAENTIYF.

The gene calls are TRBV27 and TRBJ2-7; D remains unclear. The CDR3 consists of 14 residues. Germline-derived CDR1 and CDR2 are MNHEY and SMNVEV (reference sequence). Trimming stripped 4 bases from V and 2 bases from J, with 12 bases between. The CDR3 DNA sequence: TGTGCCAGCAGTTCGTCCGGTAAACCCTACGAGCAGTACGTC. This encodes CASSSSGKPYEQYV.

This clonotype occurred many times. This chain links TRBV5-1 with TRBJ2-3, with D uncertain. The germline gives CDR1 SGHRS, CDR2 YFSETQ. The germline V and J ends were trimmed by 4 bases and 8 bases, with 17 bases remaining between them. The CDR3 contains 14 residues. CDR3 residues: CASSPDPSSGTQYF. CDR3 DNA sequence: TGCGCCAGCAGCCCGGACCCCTCCTCGGGTACGCAGTATTTT.

CDR3 protein: CAWSKLGLSAGELFF. The CDR3 coding sequence is TGTGCCTGGAGTAAACTGGGACTTTCGGCCGGGGAGCTGTTTTTT. The gene calls are TRBV30 and TRBJ2-2, with a tentative D call TRBD2 (6 bases). Germline-derived CDR1 and CDR2 are GTSNPN and SVGIG (reference sequence). The CDR3 has 15 residues. Trimming took off 2 bases at V and 6 bases at J, with 16 bases between the two ends. Looking up the rest from reference TRBV30 and TRBJ2-2 gives the full variable domain: SQTIHQWPATLVQPVGSPLSLECTVEGTSNPNLYWYRQAAGRGLQLLFYSVGIGQISSEVPQNLSASRPQDRQFILSSKKLLLSDSGFYLCAWSKLGLSAGELFFGEGSRLTVL.

The V and J genes are TRBV7-2 and TRBJ2-3; 10 bases align to TRBD2. This CDR3 has 16 amino acids. Germline values: CDR1 SGHTA, CDR2 FQGNSA. Unmatched junction bases numbered 9, after V lost 5 bases and J lost 4 bases. The CDR3 spells CASSERRLAGADTQYF. CDR3 in DNA: TGTGCCAGCAGCGAAAGACGACTAGCGGGCGCAGATACGCAGTATTTT.